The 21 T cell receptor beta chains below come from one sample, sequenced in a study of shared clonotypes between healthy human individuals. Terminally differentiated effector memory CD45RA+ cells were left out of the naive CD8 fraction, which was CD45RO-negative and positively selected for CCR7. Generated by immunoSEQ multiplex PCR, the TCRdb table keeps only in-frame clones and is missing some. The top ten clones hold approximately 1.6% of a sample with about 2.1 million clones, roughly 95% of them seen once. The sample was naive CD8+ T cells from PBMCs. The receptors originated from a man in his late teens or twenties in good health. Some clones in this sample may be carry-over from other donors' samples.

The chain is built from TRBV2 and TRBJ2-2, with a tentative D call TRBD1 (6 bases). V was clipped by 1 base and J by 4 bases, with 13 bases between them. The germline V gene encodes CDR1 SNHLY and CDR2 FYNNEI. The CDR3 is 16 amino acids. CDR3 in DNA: TGTGCCAGCAGTGAAGTTGGGGGCGCGGCCACCGGGGAGCTGTTTTTT. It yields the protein CASSEVGGAATGELFF.

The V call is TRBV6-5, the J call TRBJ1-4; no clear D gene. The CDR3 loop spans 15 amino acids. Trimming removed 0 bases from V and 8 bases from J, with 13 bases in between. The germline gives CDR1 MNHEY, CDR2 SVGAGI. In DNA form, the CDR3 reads TGTGCCAGCAGTTACTCGGACTTCGAGGGAGAAAAACTGTTTTTT. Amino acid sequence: CASSYSDFEGEKLFF.

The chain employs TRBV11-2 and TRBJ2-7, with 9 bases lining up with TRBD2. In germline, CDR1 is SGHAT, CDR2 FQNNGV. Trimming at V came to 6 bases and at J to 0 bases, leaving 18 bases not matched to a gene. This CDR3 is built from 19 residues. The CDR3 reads CASRSPKVGGRAFSYEQYF. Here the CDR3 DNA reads TGTGCCAGCAGGTCCCCTAAGGTGGGCGGGAGGGCCTTCTCCTACGAGCAGTACTTC.

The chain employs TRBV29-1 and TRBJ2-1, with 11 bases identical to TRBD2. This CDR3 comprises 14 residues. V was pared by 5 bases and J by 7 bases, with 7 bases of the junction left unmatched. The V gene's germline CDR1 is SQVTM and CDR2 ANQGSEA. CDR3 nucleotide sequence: TGCAGCGTTCACTTAGCGGGAGGGCAGAATGAGCAGTTCTTC. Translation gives CSVHLAGGQNEQFF.

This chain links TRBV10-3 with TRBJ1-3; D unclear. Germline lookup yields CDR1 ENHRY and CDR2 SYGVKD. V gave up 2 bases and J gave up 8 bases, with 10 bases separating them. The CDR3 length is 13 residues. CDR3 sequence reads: CAISESSIHTIYF. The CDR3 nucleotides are TGTGCCATCAGTGAGAGTTCGATACACACCATATATTTT.

The CDR3 here is CAISESGVGNTEAFF. As DNA, the CDR3 is TGTGCCATCAGTGAGTCGGGGGTGGGTAACACTGAAGCTTTCTTT. The genes are TRBV10-3 and TRBJ1-1; perhaps TRBD1 as D (5 bases). Germline values: CDR1 ENHRY, CDR2 SYGVKD. Trimming left V 0 bases short and J 2 bases short, with 10 bases between. The CDR3 has 15 amino acids.

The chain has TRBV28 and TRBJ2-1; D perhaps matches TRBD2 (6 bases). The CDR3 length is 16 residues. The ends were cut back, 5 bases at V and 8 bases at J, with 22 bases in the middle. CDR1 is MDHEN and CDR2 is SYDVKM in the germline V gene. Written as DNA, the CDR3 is TGTGCCAGCAGTACTCGGTGGAGGGAGACTCCGCATGAGCAGTTCTTC. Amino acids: CASSTRWRETPHEQFF.

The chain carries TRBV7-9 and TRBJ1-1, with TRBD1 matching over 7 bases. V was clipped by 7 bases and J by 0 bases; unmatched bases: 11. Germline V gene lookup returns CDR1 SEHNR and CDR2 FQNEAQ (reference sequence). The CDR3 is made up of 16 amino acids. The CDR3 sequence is CASNERQGPMNTEAFF. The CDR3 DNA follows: TGTGCCAGCAACGAACGACAGGGTCCGATGAACACTGAAGCTTTCTTT.

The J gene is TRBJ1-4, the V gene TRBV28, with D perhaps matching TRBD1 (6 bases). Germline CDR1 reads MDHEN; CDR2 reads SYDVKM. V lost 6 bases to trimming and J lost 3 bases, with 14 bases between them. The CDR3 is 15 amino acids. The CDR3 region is CASRDRGAPNEKLFF. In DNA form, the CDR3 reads TGTGCCAGCAGGGACCGGGGGGCTCCTAATGAAAAACTGTTTTTT. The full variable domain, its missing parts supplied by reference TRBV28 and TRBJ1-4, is DVKVTQSSRYLVKRTGEKVFLECVQDMDHENMFWYRQDPGLGLRLIYFSYDVKMKEKGDIPEGYSVSREKKERFSLILESASTNQTSMYLCASRDRGAPNEKLFFGSGTQLSVL.

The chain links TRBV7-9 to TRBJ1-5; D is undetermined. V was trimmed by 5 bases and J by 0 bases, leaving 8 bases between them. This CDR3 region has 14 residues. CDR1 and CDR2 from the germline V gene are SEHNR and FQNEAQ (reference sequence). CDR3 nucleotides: TGTGCCAGCAGCCCAATAGATAGCAATCAGCCCCAGCATTTT. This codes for CASSPIDSNQPQHF.

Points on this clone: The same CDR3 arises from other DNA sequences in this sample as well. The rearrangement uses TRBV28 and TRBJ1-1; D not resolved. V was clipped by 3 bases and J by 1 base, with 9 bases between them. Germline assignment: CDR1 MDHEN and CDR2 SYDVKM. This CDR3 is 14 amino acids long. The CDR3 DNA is TGTGCCAGCAGTTTGGGCGGGGAGAACACTGAAGCTTTCTTT. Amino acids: CASSLGGENTEAFF.

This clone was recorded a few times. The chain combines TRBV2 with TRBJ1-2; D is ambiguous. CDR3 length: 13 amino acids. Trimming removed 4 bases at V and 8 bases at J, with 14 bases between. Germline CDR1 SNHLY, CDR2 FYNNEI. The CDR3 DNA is TGTGCCAGCAGTGGGCCTCCCGAGGGCGGCTACACCTTC. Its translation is CASSGPPEGGYTF.

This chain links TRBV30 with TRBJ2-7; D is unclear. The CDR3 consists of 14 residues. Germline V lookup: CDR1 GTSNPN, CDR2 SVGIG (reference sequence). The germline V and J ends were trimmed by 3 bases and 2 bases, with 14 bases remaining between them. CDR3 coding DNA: TGTGCCTGGAGATGGGCAGGAGATGCCTACGAGCAGTACTTC. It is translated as CAWRWAGDAYEQYF.

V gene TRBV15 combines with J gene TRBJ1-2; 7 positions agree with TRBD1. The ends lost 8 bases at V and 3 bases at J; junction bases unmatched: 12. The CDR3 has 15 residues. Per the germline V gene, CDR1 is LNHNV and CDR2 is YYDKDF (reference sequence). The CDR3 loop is CATGPARGPDYGYTF. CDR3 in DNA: TGTGCCACCGGTCCTGCAAGGGGGCCCGACTATGGCTACACCTTC.

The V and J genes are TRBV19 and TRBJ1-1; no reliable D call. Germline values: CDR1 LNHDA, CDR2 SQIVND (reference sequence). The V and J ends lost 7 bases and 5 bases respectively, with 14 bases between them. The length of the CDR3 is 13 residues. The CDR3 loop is CASTMGKRTEAFF. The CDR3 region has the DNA TGTGCCAGTACAATGGGGAAGAGGACTGAAGCTTTCTTT. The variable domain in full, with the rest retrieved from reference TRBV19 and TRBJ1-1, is DGGITQSPKYLFRKEGQNVTLSCEQNLNHDAMYWYRQDPGQGLRLIYYSQIVNDFQKGDIAEGYSVSREKKESFPLTVTSAQKNPTAFYLCASTMGKRTEAFFGQGTRLTVV.

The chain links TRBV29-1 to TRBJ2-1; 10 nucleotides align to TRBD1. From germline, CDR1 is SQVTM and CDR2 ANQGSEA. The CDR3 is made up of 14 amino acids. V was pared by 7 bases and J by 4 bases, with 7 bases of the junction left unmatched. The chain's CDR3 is CSAMGQGLYNEQFF. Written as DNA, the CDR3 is TGCAGCGCCATGGGACAGGGGCTTTACAATGAGCAGTTCTTC.

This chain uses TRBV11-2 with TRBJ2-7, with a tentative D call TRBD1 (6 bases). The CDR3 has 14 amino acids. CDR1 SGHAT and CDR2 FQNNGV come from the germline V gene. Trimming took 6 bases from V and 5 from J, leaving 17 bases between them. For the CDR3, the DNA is TGTGCCAGCAGACCTCAACAGGGTGCCCACGAGCAGTACTTC. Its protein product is CASRPQQGAHEQYF.

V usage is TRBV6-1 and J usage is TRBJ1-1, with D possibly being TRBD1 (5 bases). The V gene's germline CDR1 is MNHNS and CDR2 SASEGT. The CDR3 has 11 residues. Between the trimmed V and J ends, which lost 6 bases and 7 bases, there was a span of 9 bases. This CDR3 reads CASSTGHEAFF. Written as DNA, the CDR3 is TGTGCCAGCAGCACGGGGCATGAAGCTTTCTTT.

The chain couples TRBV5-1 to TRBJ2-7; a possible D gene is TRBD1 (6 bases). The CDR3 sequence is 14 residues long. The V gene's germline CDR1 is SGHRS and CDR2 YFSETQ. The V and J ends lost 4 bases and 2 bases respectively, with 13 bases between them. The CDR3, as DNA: TGCGCCAGCAGCGGGGAACAGGGTCCCTACGAGCAGTACTTC. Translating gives CASSGEQGPYEQYF. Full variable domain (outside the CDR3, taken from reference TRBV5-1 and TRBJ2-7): KAGVTQTPRYLIKTRGQQVTLSCSPISGHRSVSWYQQTPGQGLQFLFEYFSETQRNKGNFPGRFSGRQFSNSRSEMNVSTLELGDSALYLCASSGEQGPYEQYFGPGTRLTVT.

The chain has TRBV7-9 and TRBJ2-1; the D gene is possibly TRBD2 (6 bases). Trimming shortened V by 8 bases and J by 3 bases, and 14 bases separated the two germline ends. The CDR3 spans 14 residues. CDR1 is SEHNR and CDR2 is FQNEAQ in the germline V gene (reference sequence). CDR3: CASSGGGIYNEQFF. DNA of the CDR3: TGTGCCAGCTCGGGCGGAGGGATCTACAATGAGCAGTTCTTC.

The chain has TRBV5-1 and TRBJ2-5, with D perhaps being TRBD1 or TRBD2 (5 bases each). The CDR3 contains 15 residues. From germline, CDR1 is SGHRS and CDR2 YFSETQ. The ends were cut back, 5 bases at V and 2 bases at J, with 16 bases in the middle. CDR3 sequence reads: CASRFSGTEQETQYF. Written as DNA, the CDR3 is TGCGCCAGCAGGTTCTCCGGGACGGAGCAAGAGACCCAGTACTTC.